The 12 T cell receptor beta chains presented below share a single source sample, sequenced in a study of CD8+ T cells in alopecia areata (dated by TCRdb to the late 2010s). The protocol used for the library was the immunoSEQ multiplex PCR assay. For TCR sequencing, RNA was extracted from every sample and reverse transcribed into cDNA to serve as template. Imported from immuneACCESS, the table was reduced by TCRdb to in-frame sequences with V and J called. These copies leave out some clones; in studies compared against another copy, an unresolved V gene accounts for under half, and the cause of the remainder is not known. The table for this sample lists roughly 170,000 clones; approximately 59% of them were counted only once. The ten largest clones capture over 12% of the sample. What this sample's time point label stands for: baseline before oral tofacitinib. The input for sequencing was CD4+ T cells sorted from blood, taken at week 0. Receptors originate from a human donor with alopecia areata.

This clone was observed a single time. The chain recombines TRBV5-6 with TRBJ2-5, with 7 nucleotides matching TRBD1. The germline gives CDR1 SGHDT, CDR2 YYEEEE. V gave up 0 bases and J gave up 4 bases; unmatched junction bases: 6. The CDR3 consists of 15 residues. Here the CDR3 DNA reads TGTGCCAGCAGCTTGGGCTCCGGGACAGCAGAGACCCAGTACTTC. It yields the protein CASSLGSGTAETQYF.

The genes are TRBV30 and TRBJ1-1; D gene uncertain. This CDR3 is 14 amino acids long. CDR1 is GTSNPN, CDR2 SVGIG, per germline (reference sequence). Trimming pared 0 bases from V and 5 bases from J, leaving 13 bases between. The CDR3: CAWSVLASVTEAFF. CDR3 DNA: TGTGCCTGGAGTGTACTCGCGAGTGTGACTGAAGCTTTCTTT.

CDR3: CASSPQTGTLVPGYTF. DNA for the CDR3: TGTGCCAGCTCACCCCAAACAGGGACCCTGGTGCCTGGCTACACCTTC. The chain uses TRBV18 and TRBJ1-2; maybe TRBD1 (6 bases). V was trimmed by 3 bases and J by 7 bases, leaving 21 bases between them. The CDR3 length is 16 residues. Germline V CDR1 and CDR2: KGHSH, LQKENI.

This sequence joins TRBV5-1 and TRBJ2-5; either TRBD1 or TRBD2 may supply D (6 bases each). The CDR3 loop spans 13 amino acids. Germline V gives CDR1 SGHRS, CDR2 YFSETQ. Between the trimmed V and J ends, which lost 4 bases and 6 bases, there was a span of 13 bases. This chain's CDR3 is CASSETGAQTQYF. The CDR3 nucleotides are TGCGCCAGCAGCGAAACGGGGGCTCAGACCCAGTACTTC.

This clone appeared once. V usage is TRBV18 and J usage is TRBJ2-6; D assignment may be TRBD1 or TRBD2 (5 bases each). CDR3 length: 17 residues. Trimming took off 3 bases at V and 0 bases at J, with 12 bases between the two ends. Germline lookup yields CDR1 KGHSH and CDR2 LQKENI. The CDR3 sequence is CASSPRGLGSGANVLTF. Here the CDR3 DNA reads TGTGCCAGCTCACCGAGGGGCCTAGGCTCTGGGGCCAACGTCCTGACTTTC.

This clone was picked up a small number of times. The CDR3 reads CASSQTGDQPQHF. DNA of the CDR3: TGTGCCAGCAGCCAGACAGGAGATCAGCCCCAGCATTTT. This sequence joins TRBV4-2 and TRBJ1-5, with D possibly being TRBD1 (6 bases). V lost 3 bases to trimming and J lost 5 bases, with 8 bases between them. Germline-derived CDR1 and CDR2 are LGHNA and YNFKEQ. The CDR3 has 13 residues.

The chain combines TRBV6-1 with TRBJ1-2; D gene ambiguous. Germline CDR1 MNHNS, CDR2 SASEGT. The CDR3 is 14 amino acids. V was clipped by 6 bases and J by 4 bases, with 15 bases between them. CDR3 residues: CASRGYGPPYGYTF. For the CDR3, the DNA is TGTGCCAGCAGGGGGTACGGACCACCCTATGGCTACACCTTC.

Here the CDR3 DNA reads TGTGCCAGCAGCCAAGAATCGGGGTATAATTCACCCCTCCACTTT. Residues: CASSQESGYNSPLHF. The chain has TRBV4-2 and TRBJ1-6, with unresolved D. The CDR3 is made up of 15 amino acids. V was clipped by 0 bases and J by 4 bases, with 7 bases between them. Germline CDR1 and CDR2: LGHNA and YNFKEQ.

This rearrangement joins TRBV29-1 to TRBJ1-2; 9 bases align to TRBD1. The CDR3 runs to 14 residues. Germline V CDR1 and CDR2: SQVTM, ANQGSEA. The V and J ends lost 4 bases and 4 bases, in that order; junction bases with no gene match: 7. CDR3 DNA sequence: TGCAGCGTTGGAGTCGGGACAGGGAGCTATGGCTACACCTTC. Its protein product is CSVGVGTGSYGYTF.

V gene TRBV29-1 combines with J gene TRBJ2-1, with unresolved D. The V gene lost 3 bases and the J gene lost 0 bases, with 15 bases spanning the gap. Germline CDR1 SQVTM, CDR2 ANQGSEA. The CDR3 has 16 amino acids. The CDR3 DNA reads as TGCAGCGTTGACCTCCCCTCAGGAAGCTCCTACAATGAGCAGTTCTTC. Translating gives CSVDLPSGSSYNEQFF.

This clone was found a few times. The V call is TRBV29-1, the J call TRBJ1-1; D is unclear. The V gene's germline CDR1 is SQVTM and CDR2 ANQGSEA. V dropped 6 bases and J dropped 2 bases, with 10 bases sitting between them. CDR3 length equals 12 residues. The CDR3 sequence: CSVGISNTEAFF. CDR3 bases: TGCAGCGTAGGTATCTCCAACACTGAAGCTTTCTTT. Using reference TRBV29-1 and TRBJ1-1 for the parts outside the CDR3, the full variable domain is SAVISQKPSRDICQRGTSLTIQCQVDSQVTMMFWYRQQPGQSLTLIATANQGSEATYESGFVIDKFPISRPNLTFSTLTVSNMSPEDSSIYLCSVGISNTEAFFGQGTRLTVV.

This chain uses TRBV6-5 with TRBJ1-1, with D possibly being TRBD1 (5 bases). Trimming shortened V by 2 bases and J by 4 bases, and 14 bases separated the two germline ends. This CDR3 region has 15 residues. Germline values: CDR1 MNHEY, CDR2 SVGAGI. The CDR3 DNA is TGTGCCAGCAGTTACGGAACCCGTGGGGCCACTGAAGCTTTCTTT. Translated, it gives CASSYGTRGATEAFF.